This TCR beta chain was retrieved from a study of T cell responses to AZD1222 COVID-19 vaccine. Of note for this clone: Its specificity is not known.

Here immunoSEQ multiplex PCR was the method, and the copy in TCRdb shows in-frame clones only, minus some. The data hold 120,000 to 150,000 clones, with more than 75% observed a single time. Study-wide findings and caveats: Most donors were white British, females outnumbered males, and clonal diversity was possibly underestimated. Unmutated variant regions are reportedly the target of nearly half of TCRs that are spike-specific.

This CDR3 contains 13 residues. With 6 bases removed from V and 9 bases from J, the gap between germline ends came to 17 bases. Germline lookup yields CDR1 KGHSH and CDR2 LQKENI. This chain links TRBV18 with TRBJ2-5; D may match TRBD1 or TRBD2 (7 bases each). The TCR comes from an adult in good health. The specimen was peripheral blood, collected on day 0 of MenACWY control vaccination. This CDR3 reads CASSPRDSGAQYF. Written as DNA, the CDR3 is TGTGCCAGCTCCCCAAGGGACAGCGGGGCCCAGTACTTC.